The 27 T cell receptor beta chains in this list originate from one sample, sequenced in a study of blood T cell repertoires in COVID-19. Method: immunoSEQ multiplex PCR; TCRdb's copy keeps in-frame clones and lacks some. The table shows roughly 250,000 clones, with 84% occurring only once. Sequenced input: peripheral blood. Receptor source: a man aged 45 to 65 with acute or convalescent COVID-19.

This sequence joins TRBV6-5 and TRBJ2-1, with D maybe TRBD2 (6 bases). The germline V gene has CDR1 MNHEY and CDR2 SVGAGI. Trimming took 6 bases from V and 0 from J, leaving 12 bases between them. This CDR3 region has 15 residues. In DNA form, the CDR3 reads TGTGCCAGCAGACCGGACGGGAGCTCCTACAATGAGCAGTTCTTC. This codes for CASRPDGSSYNEQFF.

The genes are TRBV3-1 (or the pseudogene TRBV3-2) and TRBJ1-2, with D uncertain. V shed 2 bases and J shed 4 bases, with 8 bases lying between them. The CDR3 is 13 amino acids. In germline, CDR1 is LGHDT, CDR2 YNNKEL (reference sequence). CDR3 sequence (DNA): TGTGCCAGCAGCCAATCAACAGTCTATGGCTACACCTTC. Translated: CASSQSTVYGYTF.

This clone appeared a single time. The chain uses TRBV2 and TRBJ2-7; D remains ambiguous. V was shortened by 8 bases and J by 6 bases, with 8 bases between the two germline ends. The CDR3 runs to 10 residues. Germline loops: CDR1 SNHLY, CDR2 FYNNEI. The CDR3 here is CASRRFEQYF. CDR3 in DNA: TGTGCCAGCCGGAGATTCGAGCAGTACTTC.

The chain has TRBV19 and TRBJ1-6, with no clear D. The V gene's germline CDR1 is LNHDA and CDR2 SQIVND (reference sequence). This CDR3 has 14 amino acids. The V and J ends lost 3 bases and 10 bases respectively, with 13 bases between them. The CDR3 reads CASSISGRESPLHF. The DNA for the CDR3 is TGTGCCAGTAGTATTTCGGGAAGAGAATCACCCCTCCACTTT.

The rearrangement joins TRBV2 to TRBJ1-6; D gene ambiguous. Germline values: CDR1 SNHLY, CDR2 FYNNEI. V lost 0 bases and J 6 bases, leaving 9 bases between the germline ends. This CDR3 is built from 15 residues. This chain's CDR3 is CASSEAGGINSPLHF. The DNA for the CDR3 is TGTGCCAGCAGTGAAGCGGGAGGGATTAATTCACCCCTCCACTTT.

The chain links TRBV5-1 to TRBJ2-1; 11 nucleotides match TRBD2. The CDR3 consists of 17 residues. The ends lost 2 bases at V and 6 bases at J; junction bases unmatched: 10. Germline CDR1 and CDR2: SGHRS and YFSETQ. Here the CDR3 DNA reads TGCGCCAGCAGCTTTGCGGTAGCGGGGGGGCCTGGCAATGAGCAGTTCTTC. This translates into CASSFAVAGGPGNEQFF.

The rearrangement links TRBV30 to TRBJ1-5, with 7 bases fitting TRBD1. Germline trimming cut 2 bases from V and 8 bases from J; bases unmatched to any gene: 6. CDR1 GTSNPN and CDR2 SVGIG come from the germline V gene (reference sequence). The CDR3 runs to 13 residues. In DNA, the CDR3 is TGTGCCTGGAGTAAGAGGGGGCGAGAGCCCCAGCATTTT. Protein: CAWSKRGREPQHF.

The V call is TRBV7-2, the J call TRBJ1-2; 12 bases fit TRBD1. The CDR3 loop spans 15 amino acids. The V and J ends lost 2 bases and 7 bases, in that order; junction bases with no gene match: 5. The germline V gene has CDR1 SGHTA and CDR2 FQGNSA. The CDR3 DNA reads as TGTGCCAGCAGCTTACCGGGACAGGGGGCGCTTGGCTACACCTTC. Translated, it gives CASSLPGQGALGYTF.

The CDR3 nucleotides are TGTGCCAGCAGTTTTAACAGGGTTCGCAATCAGCCCCAGCATTTT. Amino acid sequence: CASSFNRVRNQPQHF. The rearrangement links TRBV5-8 to TRBJ1-5; a weak D match, TRBD1 (6 bases). V was shortened by 5 bases and J by 2 bases, with 14 bases between the two germline ends. Germline CDR1 SGHTS, CDR2 YDEGEE. The CDR3 runs to 15 residues.

This chain uses TRBV7-9 with TRBJ2-3, with 7 nucleotides matching TRBD1. The germline V gene encodes CDR1 SEHNR and CDR2 FQNEAQ (reference sequence). The CDR3 totals 15 residues. The J segment lost 0 bases and the V segment lost 5 bases, leaving 5 bases of the junction unmatched. The CDR3 reads CASSPGTASTDTQYF. The CDR3, as DNA: TGTGCCAGCAGCCCTGGGACAGCTAGCACAGATACGCAGTATTTT.

This clone has just a few counts. The V gene is TRBV15, the J gene TRBJ1-5, with D maybe TRBD1 (5 bases). Trimming shortened V by 1 base and J by 3 bases, and 10 bases separated the two germline ends. The CDR3 has 15 residues. Germline CDR1 LNHNV, CDR2 YYDKDF (reference sequence). CDR3 in amino acids: CATSRGGSINQPQHF. Here the CDR3 DNA reads TGTGCCACCAGCAGAGGGGGCAGTATCAATCAGCCCCAGCATTTT.

CDR3 nucleotide sequence: TGTGCCAGCAGTTGGACAGCGCTAAGCACAGATACGCAGTATTTT. Its protein is CASSWTALSTDTQYF. The chain has TRBV6-5 and TRBJ2-3; TRBD1 is a possible D gene (6 bases). This CDR3 region has 15 residues. Germline V gene sequence: CDR1 MNHEY, CDR2 SVGAGI. V lost 4 bases to trimming and J lost 0 bases, with 11 bases between them.

This clone has just a few counts. V and J are TRBV28 and TRBJ1-1; 7 bases are shared with TRBD1. This CDR3 has 13 amino acids. V lost 7 bases to trimming and J lost 1 base; unmatched junction nucleotides: 3. Germline CDR1 and CDR2: MDHEN and SYDVKM. The CDR3 is CASKRTGNTEAFF. The CDR3 DNA is TGTGCCAGCAAGCGGACAGGGAACACTGAAGCTTTCTTT.

To note about this clone: Other DNA sequences of this sample code for an identical CDR3. The chain employs TRBV9 and TRBJ2-3; weak D call: TRBD1 (6 bases). In germline, CDR1 is SGDLS, CDR2 YYNGEE. V lost 3 bases to trimming and J lost 5 bases, with 7 bases between them. The CDR3 has 12 amino acids. The CDR3 DNA reads TGTGCCAGCAGCGAACAGGGAGATACGCAGTATTTT. This translates into CASSEQGDTQYF.

V gene TRBV4-1 combines with J gene TRBJ2-7; the match to TRBD2 covers 10 bases. The CDR3 extends over 17 amino acids. Germline V gene sequence: CDR1 MGHRA, CDR2 YSYEKL. Losses at the gene ends were 3 bases for V and 2 bases for J; bases not matched to a gene: 10. CDR3 in DNA: TGCGCCAGCAGCCACGGACTAGCGGACTTGGTCCCCTACGAGCAGTACTTC. The encoded protein is CASSHGLADLVPYEQYF.

The chain is built from TRBV29-1 and TRBJ1-3, with a weak D call TRBD1 (5 bases). CDR3 length: 12 amino acids. The germline V gene encodes CDR1 SQVTM and CDR2 ANQGSEA. The CDR3 loop reads CATGLSGNTIYF. The CDR3 nucleotides are TGCGCTACAGGCCTCTCTGGAAACACCATATATTTT.

Only a few counts were recorded for this clone. Here the CDR3 DNA reads TGTGCCAGCAGCTTATTTTCAGGGGTCGGGGAGCTGTTTTTT. This encodes CASSLFSGVGELFF. The chain couples TRBV7-8 to TRBJ2-2; the D gene is possibly TRBD1 (6 bases). V lost 2 bases and J 7 bases, leaving 11 bases between the germline ends. Germline lookup yields CDR1 SGHVS and CDR2 FQNEAQ. This CDR3 is built from 14 residues.

The chain is built from TRBV12-3 or TRBV12-4 and TRBJ1-2; a possible D gene is TRBD1 (5 bases). This CDR3 contains 13 residues. Trimming cost V 5 bases and J 3 bases, with 10 bases left between them. CDR3 sequence reads: CASSPGTHYGYTF. The DNA of the CDR3 is TGTGCCAGCAGTCCCGGGACTCACTATGGCTACACCTTC.

The chain couples TRBV5-1 to TRBJ2-2; 9 bases map to TRBD1. Trimming cost V 5 bases and J 3 bases; bases outside gene matches: 5. The CDR3 extends over 15 amino acids. In germline, CDR1 is SGHRS, CDR2 YFSETQ. Here the CDR3 reads CASSFDRGDTGELFF. The CDR3, as DNA: TGCGCCAGCAGTTTTGACAGGGGGGACACCGGGGAGCTGTTTTTT.

The chain combines TRBV5-1 with TRBJ1-2; the D is unclear. This CDR3 contains 13 residues. Trimming took 4 bases from V and 6 from J, leaving 13 bases between them. CDR1 and CDR2 (germline): SGHRS, YFSETQ. CDR3 DNA: TGCGCCAGCAGCCCGAACCTTCGGGATGGCTACACCTTC. It is translated as CASSPNLRDGYTF.

The V and J genes are TRBV2 and TRBJ2-5; 13 bases align to TRBD2. The CDR3 sequence is 16 residues long. Germline CDR1 and CDR2: SNHLY and FYNNEI. V was clipped by 6 bases and J by 4 bases; unmatched bases: 8. The CDR3 bases are TGTGCCAGCAGCAATGGACTAGCGGGAGTGTTAGAGACCCAGTACTTC. This translates into CASSNGLAGVLETQYF.

This clone was observed once. The V call is TRBV18, the J call TRBJ2-5; tentatively, D is TRBD1 (6 bases). Germline CDR1 KGHSH, CDR2 LQKENI. This CDR3 is 16 amino acids long. Trimming shortened V by 6 bases and J by 4 bases, and 21 bases separated the two germline ends. The CDR3 here is CASSRQGSVLGETQYF. In DNA, the CDR3 is TGTGCCAGCTCTCGGCAGGGGAGTGTTTTAGGAGAGACCCAGTACTTC.

The gene calls are TRBV6-6 and TRBJ1-1; no definite D call. Trimming removed 0 bases at V and 0 bases at J, with 8 bases between. Germline V lookup: CDR1 MNHNY, CDR2 SVGAGI (reference sequence). The CDR3 loop spans 15 amino acids. CDR3 sequence reads: CASSYSSGVNTEAFF. The CDR3 DNA follows: TGTGCCAGCAGTTACTCGTCTGGAGTGAACACTGAAGCTTTCTTT.

This sequence joins TRBV19 and TRBJ1-1; possible D gene TRBD1, 6 bases. Germline assignment: CDR1 LNHDA and CDR2 SQIVND (reference sequence). The V end was cut by 1 base, the J end by 4 bases, with 10 bases between. The CDR3 contains 14 residues. The CDR3, as DNA: TGTGCCAGTAGTATAGTGCCCAGGGGCACTGAAGCTTTCTTT. Protein: CASSIVPRGTEAFF.

This sequence joins TRBV10-3 and TRBJ2-5; D is unresolved. This CDR3 comprises 15 residues. In germline, CDR1 is ENHRY, CDR2 SYGVKD. The germline V and J ends were trimmed by 1 base and 5 bases, with 14 bases remaining between them. The CDR3 protein is CAISEYTEYGETQYF. CDR3 nucleotide sequence: TGTGCCATCAGTGAGTACACGGAATACGGGGAGACCCAGTACTTC.

V is TRBV27 and J is TRBJ2-3, with unresolved D. Germline assignment: CDR1 MNHEY and CDR2 SMNVEV (reference sequence). The CDR3 runs 11 residues. Trimming cost V 4 bases and J 8 bases, with 7 bases left between them. The CDR3 is CASSSTITQYF. The CDR3 nucleotides are TGTGCCAGCAGTTCTACTATTACGCAGTATTTT.

This clone was recorded only once. The chain recombines TRBV6-5 with TRBJ1-5; D perhaps matches TRBD1 (5 bases). Trimming took 5 bases from V and 2 from J, leaving 10 bases between them. This CDR3 is 14 amino acids long. In germline, CDR1 is MNHEY, CDR2 SVGAGI. The CDR3 DNA follows: TGTGCCAGCAGTCAGCAGGGTGGCAATCAGCCCCAGCATTTT. Amino acid sequence: CASSQQGGNQPQHF.